The clone carrying this T cell receptor beta chain came up many times. This CDR3 spans 14 amino acids. With 1 base removed from V and 3 bases from J, the gap between germline ends came to 7 bases. Germline V gives CDR1 DFQATT, CDR2 SNEGSKA (reference sequence). This sample is drawn from a study of T cells after yellow fever vaccination. TCRdb re-called the 5' RACE reads with MiXCR, one entry per CDR3 protein. The table has roughly 140,000 distinct CDR3 sequences, over 7% seen once. The TCR was taken from a man younger than 45 who received the YFV17D yellow fever vaccine. The chain uses TRBV20-1 and TRBJ2-6, with D perhaps matching TRBD2 (5 bases). The sequencing used CD4+ T cells sorted from PBMCs, collected 5 days after the yellow fever booster vaccination. The CDR3 coding sequence is TGCAGTGCTAGAGTCGGGGTTGGGGCCAACGTCCTGACTTTC. As protein: CSARVGVGANVLTF.